This is a list of T cell receptor beta chains from one sample in a study of T cells in Graves' hyperthyroidism and ophthalmopathy. TCRdb reanalysed the multiplex PCR reads using MiXCR and keeps one entry per CDR3 protein. The table lists approximately 690,000 distinct CDR3 sequences, less than 25% of them singletons, with approximately 30% in the top ten. The material sequenced was blood. These receptors were taken from a man aged 30-40 years with Graves' ophthalmopathy. Each CDR3 is given with its conserved first and last residue. The order of the fields is D gene, J gene, clone size, V gene, CDR3 protein, CDR3 DNA. D genes are given only for firm matches. Not all rows give a size; the values are once, few, many and, for expanded clones, a class.

>-|TRBJ2-1|many|TRBV20-1
CSASRGNEQFF
TGCAGTGCTAGCCGCGGGAATGAGCAGTTCTTC
>-|TRBJ2-3|few|TRBV11-2
CASRPLRGLSTDTQYF
TGTGCCAGCAGACCACTCAGGGGCCTTAGCACAGATACGCAGTATTTC
>-|TRBJ1-6|many|TRBV5-1
CASSSRENSPLHF
TGCGCCAGCAGCTCCCGGGAGAATTCACCCCTCCACTTT
>-|TRBJ2-7|-|TRBV7-2
CASSLGGHEQYF
TGTGCCAGCAGCTTAGGGGGTCACGAGCAGTACTTC
>-|TRBJ1-2|-|TRBV12-3/TRBV12-4
CASSLSWGRGYGYTF
TGTGCCAGCAGTTTATCGTGGGGGCGCGGCTATGGCTACACCTTC
>-|TRBJ1-5|few|TRBV20-1
CSASGKKGDQPQHF
TGCAGTGCTAGCGGAAAGAAGGGGGATCAGCCCCAGCATTTT
>TRBD2|TRBJ2-1|many|TRBV11-2
CASSLWTRIDNEQFF
TGTGCCAGCAGCTTATGGACTAGAATCGACAATGAGCAGTTCTTC
>TRBD2|TRBJ2-5|-|TRBV7-2
CASSLVTSGRGTQYF
TGTGCCAGCAGCTTAGTGACTAGCGGGAGAGGGACCCAGTACTTC
>TRBD2|TRBJ2-7|few|TRBV20-1
CSGAGRERVYEQYF
TGCAGTGGAGCGGGGCGGGAGAGAGTTTACGAGCAGTACTTC
>-|TRBJ2-5|few|TRBV27
CASKTGPQMETQYF
TGTGCCAGCAAAACAGGTCCCCAAATGGAGACCCAGTACTTC
>-|TRBJ1-5|few|TRBV7-4
CASSLESGLDQPQHF
TGTGCCAGCAGCTTAGAGTCAGGCCTGGACCAGCCCCAGCATTTT
>-|TRBJ1-5|-|TRBV20-1
CSFTAGAGQPQHF
TGCAGTTTTACGGCAGGGGCCGGGCAGCCCCAGCATTTT
>TRBD1|TRBJ2-5|many|TRBV3-1
CASSQVRQGAKTQYF
TGTGCCAGCAGCCAAGTAAGACAGGGGGCGAAGACCCAGTACTTC
>-|TRBJ1-2|few|TRBV6-1
CASVGGGFDGGYTF
TGTGCCAGCGTAGGTGGGGGGTTCGACGGTGGCTACACCTTC
>TRBD1|TRBJ2-7|-|TRBV7-9
CASSLEGASGQYF
TGTGCCAGCAGCTTAGAGGGGGCGTCCGGGCAGTACTTC
>-|TRBJ2-2|-|TRBV28
CASSAPWAGELFF
TGTGCCAGCAGTGCCCCTTGGGCCGGGGAGCTGTTTTTT
>-|TRBJ2-3|-|TRBV5-8
CASSSRQESPDTQYF
TGTGCCAGCAGCTCCAGACAGGAGAGTCCAGATACGCAGTATTTT
>TRBD1|TRBJ1-5|-|TRBV28
CASSLHRYPQDRKLLIVNQPQHF
TGTGCCAGCAGTTTACACCGATATCCTCAGGACAGGAAACTACTTATAGTCAATCAGCCCCAGCATTTT
>TRBD2|TRBJ2-1|few|TRBV28
CASSFFSWTSGINEQFF
TGTGCCAGCAGTTTCTTTTCCTGGACTAGCGGCATCAATGAGCAGTTCTTC